This T cell receptor beta chain came from a study of response to subunit inactivated influenza vaccine. Whole-study findings and limits: The authors proposed limited new T cell recruitment per seasonal influenza vaccination.

Germline V lookup: CDR1 SGHRS, CDR2 YFSETQ. Trimming at V came to 8 bases and at J to 5 bases, leaving 10 bases not matched to a gene. The CDR3 is 14 amino acids. On this clonotype itself: What it recognizes is unknown.

Each CDR3 protein is one row after TCRdb ran MiXCR on the RT-PCR reads. The repertoire holds around 710,000 distinct CDR3 sequences, approximately 15% seen once, with approximately 7% in the top ten. The chain links TRBV5-1 to TRBJ2-3; TRBD1 aligns across 8 bases. This receptor was identified in a man in his fifties or sixties who received an inactivated influenza vaccine. Source: PBMCs from blood, taken roughly 15 days before vaccination. The CDR3 sequence: CASTFQGAGDTQYF. The CDR3 nucleotides are TGCGCCAGTACATTCCAGGGGGCCGGAGATACGCAGTATTTT.